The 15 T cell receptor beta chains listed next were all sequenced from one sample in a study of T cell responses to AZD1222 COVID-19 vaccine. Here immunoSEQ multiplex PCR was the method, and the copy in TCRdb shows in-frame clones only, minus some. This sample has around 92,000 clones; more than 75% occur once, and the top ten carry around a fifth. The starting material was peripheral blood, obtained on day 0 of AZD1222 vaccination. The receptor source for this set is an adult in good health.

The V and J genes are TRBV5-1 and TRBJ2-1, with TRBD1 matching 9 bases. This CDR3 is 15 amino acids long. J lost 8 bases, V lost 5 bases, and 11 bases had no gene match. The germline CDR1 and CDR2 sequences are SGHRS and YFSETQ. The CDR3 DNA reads TGCGCCAGCAGTTCCTCCGGGACAGGGACGGATGAGCAGTTCTTC. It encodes CASSSSGTGTDEQFF. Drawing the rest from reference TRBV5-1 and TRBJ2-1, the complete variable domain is KAGVTQTPRYLIKTRGQQVTLSCSPISGHRSVSWYQQTPGQGLQFLFEYFSETQRNKGNFPGRFSGRQFSNSRSEMNVSTLELGDSALYLCASSSSGTGTDEQFFGPGTRLTVL.

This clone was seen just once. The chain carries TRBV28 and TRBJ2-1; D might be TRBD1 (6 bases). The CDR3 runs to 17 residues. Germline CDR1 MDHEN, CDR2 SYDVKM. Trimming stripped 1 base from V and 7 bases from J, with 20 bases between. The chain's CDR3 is CASSLSAPSNRDNEQFF. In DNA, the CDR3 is TGTGCCAGCAGTTTATCGGCCCCTTCCAACAGGGATAATGAGCAGTTCTTC. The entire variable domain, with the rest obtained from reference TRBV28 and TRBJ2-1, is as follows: DVKVTQSSRYLVKRTGEKVFLECVQDMDHENMFWYRQDPGLGLRLIYFSYDVKMKEKGDIPEGYSVSREKKERFSLILESASTNQTSMYLCASSLSAPSNRDNEQFFGPGTRLTVL.

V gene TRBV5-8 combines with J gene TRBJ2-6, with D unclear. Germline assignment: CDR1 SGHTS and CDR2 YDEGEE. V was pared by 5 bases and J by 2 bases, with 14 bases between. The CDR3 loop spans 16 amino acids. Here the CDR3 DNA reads TGTGCCAGCAGGGGATGGCGAGCAACTGGGGCCAACGTCCTGACTTTC. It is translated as CASRGWRATGANVLTF.

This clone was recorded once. The CDR3 DNA reads as TGCAGTGCTCCCCGGGGGGATGGCTACACCTTC. Protein sequence: CSAPRGDGYTF. This chain uses TRBV20-1 with TRBJ1-2, with D possibly TRBD1 on 5 matching bases. Trimming left V 5 bases short and J 6 bases short, with 10 bases between. The V gene's germline CDR1 is DFQATT and CDR2 SNEGSKA (reference sequence). This CDR3 spans 11 amino acids.

This CDR3 is CASSYGSTTMVRYTF. CDR3 DNA sequence: TGTGCCAGCAGTTACGGGTCCACGACAATGGTGCGCTACACCTTC. The chain uses TRBV6-5 and TRBJ1-2; D is undetermined. This CDR3 region has 15 residues. The germline gives CDR1 MNHEY, CDR2 SVGAGI. V dropped 2 bases and J dropped 9 bases, with 19 bases sitting between them.

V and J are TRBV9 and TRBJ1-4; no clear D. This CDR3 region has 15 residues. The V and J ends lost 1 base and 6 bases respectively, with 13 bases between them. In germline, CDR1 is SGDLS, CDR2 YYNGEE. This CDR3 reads CASSVSVGPDEKLFF. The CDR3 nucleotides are TGTGCCAGCAGCGTATCTGTTGGGCCCGATGAAAAACTGTTTTTT.

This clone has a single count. CDR3 sequence reads: CASSSYRDTLNTEAFF. The CDR3 DNA reads as TGTGCCAGCAGCTCTTACCGGGACACATTGAACACTGAAGCTTTCTTT. V gene TRBV5-8 combines with J gene TRBJ1-1; the D gene is possibly TRBD1 (6 bases). Germline loops: CDR1 SGHTS, CDR2 YDEGEE. V shed 3 bases and J shed 0 bases, with 15 bases lying between them. This CDR3 contains 16 residues.

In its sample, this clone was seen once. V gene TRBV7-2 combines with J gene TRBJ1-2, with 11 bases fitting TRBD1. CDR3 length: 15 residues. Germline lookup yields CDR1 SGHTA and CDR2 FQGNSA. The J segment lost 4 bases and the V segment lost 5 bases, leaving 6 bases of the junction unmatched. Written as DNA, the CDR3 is TGTGCCAGCAGCCCAGGGACAGGGGGGGGCTATGGCTACACCTTC. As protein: CASSPGTGGGYGYTF.

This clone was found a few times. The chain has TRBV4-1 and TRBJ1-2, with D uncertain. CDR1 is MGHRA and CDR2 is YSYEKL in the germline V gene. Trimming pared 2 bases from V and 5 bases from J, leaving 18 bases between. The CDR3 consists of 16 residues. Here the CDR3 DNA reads TGCGCCAGCAGCCAATCTAACAGCCAGTCGAGGTATGGCTACACCTTC. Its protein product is CASSQSNSQSRYGYTF.

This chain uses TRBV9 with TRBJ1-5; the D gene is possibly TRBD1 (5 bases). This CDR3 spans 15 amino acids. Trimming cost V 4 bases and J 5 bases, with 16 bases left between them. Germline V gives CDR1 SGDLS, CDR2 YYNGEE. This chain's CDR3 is CASSPRGGGDQPQHF. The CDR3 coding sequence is TGTGCCAGCAGCCCGAGGGGAGGTGGGGATCAGCCCCAGCATTTT.

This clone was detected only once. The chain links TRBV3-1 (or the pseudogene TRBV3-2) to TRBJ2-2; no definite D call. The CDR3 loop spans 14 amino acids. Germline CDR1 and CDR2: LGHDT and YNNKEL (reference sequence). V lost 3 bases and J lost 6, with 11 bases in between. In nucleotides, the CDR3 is TGTGCCAGCAGCCAGGAACATTTTTCCGGGGAGCTGTTTTTT. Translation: CASSQEHFSGELFF.

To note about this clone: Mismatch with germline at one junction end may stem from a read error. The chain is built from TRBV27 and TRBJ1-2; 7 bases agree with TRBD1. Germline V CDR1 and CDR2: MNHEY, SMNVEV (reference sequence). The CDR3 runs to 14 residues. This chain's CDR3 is CASSGGQANFGYTF. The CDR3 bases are TGTGCCAGCAGTGGCGGACAGGCCAACTTTGGCTACACCTTC.

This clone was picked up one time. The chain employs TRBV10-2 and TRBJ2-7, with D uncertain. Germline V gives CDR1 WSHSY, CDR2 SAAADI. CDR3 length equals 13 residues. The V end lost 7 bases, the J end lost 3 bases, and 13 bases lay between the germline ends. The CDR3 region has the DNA TGCGCCAGCATCGAAGGTCCGGGCTACGAGCAGTACTTC. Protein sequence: CASIEGPGYEQYF.

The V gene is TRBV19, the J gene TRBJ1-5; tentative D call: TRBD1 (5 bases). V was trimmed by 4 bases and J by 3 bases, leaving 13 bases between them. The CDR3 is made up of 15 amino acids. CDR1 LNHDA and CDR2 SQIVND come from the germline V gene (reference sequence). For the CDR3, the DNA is TGTGCCAGTAGTAAAGGGACCAACTACAATCAGCCCCAGCATTTT. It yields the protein CASSKGTNYNQPQHF.

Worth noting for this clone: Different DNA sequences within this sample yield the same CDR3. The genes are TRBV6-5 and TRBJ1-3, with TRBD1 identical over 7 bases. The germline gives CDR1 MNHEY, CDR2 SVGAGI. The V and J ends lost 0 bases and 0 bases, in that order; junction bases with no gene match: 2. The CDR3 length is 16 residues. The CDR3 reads CASSYSGTVSGNTIYF. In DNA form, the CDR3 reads TGTGCCAGCAGTTACTCGGGGACAGTCTCTGGAAACACCATATATTTT.